A selection of T cell receptor beta chains follows, all from one sample in a study of CD8 T cells in ankylosing spondylitis. TCRdb reprocessed the 5' RACE reads with MiXCR, giving one entry per CDR3 protein. In the table there are about 250,000 distinct CDR3 sequences, about a sixth of which are singletons. Input material: blood, either unsorted or a sorted T cell fraction (not recorded which). The receptors here all came from a male donor with ankylosing spondylitis or in good health (not recorded which). CDR3s include the opening cysteine and the closing phenylalanine or tryptophan. The D gene is left open where the match is weak. Not all rows give a size; the values are once, few, many and, for expanded clones, a class.

>TRBJ2-1|-|15|few|TRBV11-2
TGTGCCAGCAGCTTAGTTGGTACGGAAAATGATGAGCAGTTCTTC
CASSLVGTENDEQFF
>TRBJ2-5|TRBD1|14|-|TRBV11-2
TGTGCCAGCAGCTTCGGACAGGGCGTAGAGACCCAGTACTTC
CASSFGQGVETQYF
>TRBJ2-7|-|14|-|TRBV29-1
TGCAGCGTTGAAGATTCGGGTCCCCCCTACGAGCAGTACTTC
CSVEDSGPPYEQYF
>TRBJ2-2|-|14|-|TRBV29-1
TGCAGCGTTGAATCGGTAGTTCGGGCCGGGGAGCTGGTTTTT
CSVESVVRAGELVF
>TRBJ2-2|-|17|few|TRBV7-2
TGTGCCAGCAGCCCCCGTTTCTTCAAATCGAACACCGGGGAGCTGTTTTTT
CASSPRFFKSNTGELFF
>TRBJ2-1|-|10|few|TRBV9
TGTGCCAGCAGCCCAGGTCAGGAGTTCTTC
CASSPGQEFF
>TRBJ2-2|-|15|many|TRBV20-1
TGCAGTGCTAGAGGGGGCGGGACGGACACCGGGGAGCTGTTTTTT
CSARGGGTDTGELFF
>TRBJ2-3|-|15|few|TRBV28
TGTGCCAGCAGTTTACTCCCCAGCCCCGCAGATACGCAGTATTTT
CASSLLPSPADTQYF
>TRBJ2-5|-|13|many|TRBV5-6
TGTGCCAGCAGCTCGGGACTGGGGGAGACCCAGTACTTC
CASSSGLGETQYF
>TRBJ2-7|TRBD1|15|-|TRBV7-9
TGTGCCAGCAGCCCCCCGGGACAGGCAGACTACGAGCAGTACTTC
CASSPPGQADYEQYF
>TRBJ2-1|-|16|-|TRBV4-1
TGCGCCAGCAGCCCGACCTCGACACCATTATACAATGAGCAGTTCTTC
CASSPTSTPLYNEQFF
>TRBJ2-2|TRBD2|15|few|TRBV4-1
TGCGCCAGCAGCCAAGAAGGTGGTAGCGGGGTCGAGCTGTTTTTT
CASSQEGGSGVELFF
>TRBJ2-1|-|18|many|TRBV4-2
TGTGCCAGCAGCCAAGCCCCCCTCGCGGACAGCTCCTACAATGAGCAGTTCTTC
CASSQAPLADSSYNEQFF
>TRBJ2-7|-|19|few|TRBV11-1
TGTGCCAGCAGCTTAGCGCGTACAACTGGACAGAAAACACTTTACGAGCAGTACTTC
CASSLARTTGQKTLYEQYF
>TRBJ2-4|TRBD1|15|few|TRBV28
TGTGCCAGCAGTTCCATCGGACAGGGGATGAACATTCAGTACTTC
CASSSIGQGMNIQYF
>TRBJ1-3|-|11|-|TRBV25-1
TGTGCCAGCAGTTTTGGAAACACCATATATTTT
CASSFGNTIYF
>TRBJ2-3|-|17|-|TRBV10-3
TGTGCCATCAGTGAGTCCCCCACCGAGGCGTGGACAGATACGCAGTATTTT
CAISESPTEAWTDTQYF
>TRBJ1-4|-|12|-|TRBV6-2/TRBV6-3
TGTGCCAGCAGTTTTACGACAGAAAAACTGTTTTTT
CASSFTTEKLFF
>TRBJ1-1|-|13|few|TRBV12-3/TRBV12-4
TGTGCCAGCAGTTTCTCTAGGGGTGGTGAAGCTTTCTTT
CASSFSRGGEAFF
>TRBJ2-1|TRBD2|15|few|TRBV4-3
TGCGCCAGCAGCCGAGGGACTAGCGGCCTCAATGAGCAGTTCTTC
CASSRGTSGLNEQFF
>TRBJ2-1|-|13|many|TRBV3-1
TGTGCCAGCAGCCCCCCCCTAAACAATGAGCAGTTCTTC
CASSPPLNNEQFF
>TRBJ2-3|TRBD2|14|few|TRBV6-5
TGTGCCAGCAGTTATGGTCTAGCGGTTGATACGCAGTATTTT
CASSYGLAVDTQYF
>TRBJ2-7|-|15|-|TRBV4-1
TGCGCCAGCAGCCAAGAGCGGAGGATCTCCTACGAGCAGTACTTC
CASSQERRISYEQYF
>TRBJ1-1|TRBD1|15|-|TRBV20-1
TGCAGTGCACCGCCCCTCGACAGGGGTTCGGCGGAAGCTTTCTTT
CSAPPLDRGSAEAFF
>TRBJ2-1|TRBD2|16|-|TRBV7-9
TGTGCCAGCAGCCCCTTCTGGGGTCTAGCGGACAATGAGCAGTTCTTC
CASSPFWGLADNEQFF
>TRBJ2-4|-|15|few|TRBV9
TGTGCCAGCAGTGATGACAGAATAGCCAAAAACATTCAGTACTTC
CASSDDRIAKNIQYF
>TRBJ2-7|-|13|-|TRBV20-1
TGCAGTGTCCCGAAGGGGAAAATCCACGAGCAGTACTTC
CSVPKGKIHEQYF
>TRBJ2-1|-|13|few|TRBV19
TGTGCCAGTAGTATCCGGGATCTCAATGAGCAGTTCTTC
CASSIRDLNEQFF